Following are 9 T cell receptor beta chains from one sample sequenced in a study of T cell responses to AZD1222 COVID-19 vaccine. Produced via immunoSEQ multiplex PCR; TCRdb's table is partial and in-frame only. The sample lists under 150,000 clones, roughly 84% occurring once. Source: peripheral blood, taken 28 days after the second AZD1222 dose. These receptors came from an adult who received the AZD1222 COVID-19 vaccine.

The CDR3, as DNA: TGTGCTAGTGGTTTGACAAAGGGGGATACGCAGTATTTT. Amino acids: CASGLTKGDTQYF. V usage is TRBV12-5 and J usage is TRBJ2-3; D possibly corresponds to TRBD1 (5 bases). V lost 2 bases and J lost 6, with 9 bases in between. CDR3 length: 13 amino acids. Germline CDR1 reads LGHNT; CDR2 reads FRNRAP.

The chain carries TRBV7-9 and TRBJ2-1; 9 bases are shared with TRBD1. Germline CDR1 is SEHNR and CDR2 is FQNEAQ (reference sequence). The CDR3 is 15 residues long. V shed 1 base, J shed 2 bases, and the junction held 0 bases outside the gene matches. The CDR3 spells CASSLGQGAYNEQFF. CDR3 nucleotide sequence: TGTGCCAGCAGCTTAGGACAGGGGGCCTACAATGAGCAGTTCTTC.

The chain combines TRBV7-2 with TRBJ1-4; TRBD1 matches at 7 bases. The V gene end was trimmed by 2 bases and the J gene end by 8 bases; junction bases not matched to a gene: 11. Germline CDR1 and CDR2: SGHTA and FQGNSA. The CDR3 is made up of 16 amino acids. The CDR3 loop reads CASSLIIGTVQEKLFF. Written as DNA, the CDR3 is TGTGCCAGCAGCTTAATAATAGGGACAGTGCAAGAAAAACTGTTTTTT.

CDR3 loop: CASRTGGYGYTF. CDR3 coding DNA: TGTGCCAGCAGGACAGGGGGCTATGGCTACACCTTC. The chain is built from TRBV6-5 and TRBJ1-2; 9 bases map to TRBD1. The J segment lost 4 bases and the V segment lost 6 bases, leaving 0 bases of the junction unmatched. In germline, CDR1 is MNHEY, CDR2 SVGAGI. This CDR3 comprises 12 residues.

The J gene is TRBJ1-5, the V gene TRBV6-6; a possible D gene is TRBD1 (6 bases). The ends were cut back, 3 bases at V and 5 bases at J, with 11 bases in the middle. The CDR3 totals 14 residues. In germline, CDR1 is MNHNY, CDR2 SVGAGI (reference sequence). The chain's CDR3 is CASSYYRADQPQHF. The DNA of the CDR3 is TGTGCCAGCAGTTATTACAGGGCGGATCAGCCCCAGCATTTT.

This clone has a handful of counts. The chain recombines TRBV27 with TRBJ1-4, with D unclear. The germline V and J ends were trimmed by 5 bases and 5 bases, with 12 bases remaining between them. The CDR3 is 14 residues long. The germline gives CDR1 MNHEY, CDR2 SMNVEV (reference sequence). CDR3 region: CASSNGWGNEKLFF. The DNA for the CDR3 is TGTGCCAGCAGTAATGGCTGGGGAAATGAAAAACTGTTTTTT.

The chain carries TRBV10-1 and TRBJ2-1; 9 nucleotides agree with TRBD2. Germline CDR1 is WNHNN and CDR2 is SYGVQD (reference sequence). Trimming cost V 2 bases and J 4 bases; bases outside gene matches: 0. This CDR3 spans 14 amino acids. CDR3 protein: CASSEAGGYNEQFF. The CDR3 nucleotides read TGCGCCAGCAGTGAGGCGGGGGGGTACAATGAGCAGTTCTTC.

The chain combines TRBV13 with TRBJ1-6, with TRBD1 identical over 8 bases. CDR1 PRHDT and CDR2 FYEKMQ come from the germline V gene (reference sequence). The CDR3 contains 15 residues. Unmatched junction bases numbered 0, after V lost 0 bases and J lost 5 bases. CDR3 in DNA: TGTGCCAGCAGCTTAGGACAGGGGGATAATTCACCCCTCCACTTT. It yields the protein CASSLGQGDNSPLHF. The whole variable domain, filled in from reference TRBV13 and TRBJ1-6, reads AAGVIQSPRHLIKEKRETATLKCYPIPRHDTVYWYQQGPGQDPQFLISFYEKMQSDKGSIPDRFSAQQFSDYHSELNMSSLELGDSALYFCASSLGQGDNSPLHFGNGTRLTVT.

The V gene is TRBV5-1, the J gene TRBJ2-3; 9 positions agree with TRBD2. V lost 7 bases, J lost 0 bases, and 6 bases stayed unmatched. This CDR3 is 15 amino acids long. Germline V gene data show CDR1 as SGHRS and CDR2 as YFSETQ. The CDR3 region is CASCRLAASTDTQYF. The DNA for the CDR3 is TGCGCCAGCTGCCGACTAGCGGCTAGCACAGATACGCAGTATTTT.